The TCR beta chain under discussion was sequenced for a study of shared clonotypes between healthy human individuals. Adult Caucasians living in Nashville, Tennessee made up all of the donors. Unsorted samples, those not sorted, used roughly 100 million PBMCs for genomic DNA. Regarding the study as a whole: Limited genetic and exposure-history diversity came from having few donors.

Sequenced by immunoSEQ multiplex PCR; TCRdb stores in-frame clones only, minus some. Among fewer than 550,000 clones listed, over 60% were seen once. The CDR3 has 14 amino acids. Per germline, CDR1 KGHSH and CDR2 LQKENI. Trimming took off 3 bases at V and 2 bases at J, with 10 bases between the two ends. Concerning this clone: Antigen: not known.

The TCR sequence derives from a woman aged 40 to 49 in good health. Some clones in this sample may be carry-over from other donors' samples. The sequencing sample was made of PBMCs. The chain employs TRBV18 and TRBJ2-5, with D hard to call. CDR3 sequence reads: CASSPDIGQETQYF. CDR3 nucleotides: TGTGCCAGCTCACCCGATATAGGGCAAGAGACCCAGTACTTC.